Following are 19 T cell receptor beta chains from one sample sequenced in a study of OX40 agonist ivuxolimab in advanced cancers. Sequenced by immunoSEQ multiplex PCR; TCRdb stores in-frame clones only, minus some. The sample records around 15,000 clones, about 86% being singletons. The sample in question was CD4+ or CD8+ T cells sorted from blood, obtained in a trial of the OX40 agonist ivuxolimab. All receptors derive from an adult with an advanced solid tumor such as melanoma, head and neck, liver or kidney cancer.

The chain is built from TRBV10-3 and TRBJ2-3, with 12 nucleotides matching TRBD2. This CDR3 spans 16 amino acids. CDR1 is ENHRY and CDR2 is SYGVKD in the germline V gene. V lost 6 bases to trimming and J lost 4 bases; unmatched junction nucleotides: 8. DNA of the CDR3: TGTGCCATCAGACCTCGACTAGCGGGGGAGGCAGATACGCAGTATTTT. Its protein is CAIRPRLAGEADTQYF.

This clone appeared a few times. The rearrangement uses TRBV30 and TRBJ2-3, with 7 bases lining up with TRBD2. The CDR3 runs to 17 residues. Trimming removed 0 bases from V and 4 bases from J; junction bases left unmatched: 13. CDR1 is GTSNPN, CDR2 SVGIG, per germline (reference sequence). DNA for the CDR3: TGTGCCTGGAGTGTACGGTTGGGGGGAAGCGGGGCAGATACGCAGTATTTT. Residues: CAWSVRLGGSGADTQYF.

The V and J genes are TRBV30 and TRBJ2-7, with D perhaps matching TRBD2 (6 bases). The CDR3 loop spans 13 amino acids. Germline values: CDR1 GTSNPN, CDR2 SVGIG (reference sequence). Trimming stripped 2 bases from V and 6 bases from J, with 14 bases between. The CDR3 loop reads CAWSPRVEGEQYF. The CDR3 DNA sequence: TGTGCCTGGAGTCCCCGAGTGGAGGGCGAGCAGTACTTC.

The rearrangement links TRBV9 to TRBJ2-2, with 7 bases that match TRBD1. The J segment lost 6 bases and the V segment lost 3 bases, leaving 11 bases of the junction unmatched. Germline lookup yields CDR1 SGDLS and CDR2 YYNGEE. The CDR3 extends over 16 amino acids. CDR3 sequence reads: CASSALTGVVPGELFF. Written as DNA, the CDR3 is TGTGCCAGCAGCGCCCTTACAGGGGTAGTCCCCGGGGAGCTGTTTTTT. The variable domain in full, with the rest retrieved from reference TRBV9 and TRBJ2-2, is DSGVTQTPKHLITATGQRVTLRCSPRSGDLSVYWYQQSLDQGLQFLIQYYNGEERAKGNILERFSAQQFPDLHSELNLSSLELGDSALYFCASSALTGVVPGELFFGEGSRLTVL.

The chain employs TRBV5-1 and TRBJ1-2; tentatively, D is TRBD1 (5 bases). V shed 2 bases and J shed 7 bases, with 12 bases lying between them. Germline loops: CDR1 SGHRS, CDR2 YFSETQ. The CDR3 loop spans 13 amino acids. The CDR3 DNA is TGCGCCAGCAGCTTTGAGGGGTTTGGTGGCTACACCTTC. This codes for CASSFEGFGGYTF.

This clone turned up a few times. This chain joins TRBV6-1 and TRBJ2-1, with 11 bases fitting TRBD1. Germline loops: CDR1 MNHNS, CDR2 SASEGT. Trimming cost V 6 bases and J 8 bases; bases outside gene matches: 9. This CDR3 is 15 amino acids long. This chain's CDR3 is CASRSRGTGGDEQFF. CDR3 sequence (DNA): TGTGCCAGCAGATCGAGGGGGACAGGGGGTGATGAGCAGTTCTTC.

J is TRBJ1-3 and V is TRBV5-8, with unresolved D. V lost 3 bases and J 0 bases, leaving 7 bases between the germline ends. CDR1 is SGHTS, CDR2 YDEGEE, per germline. The CDR3 spans 14 residues. The CDR3 loop reads CASSWRFSGNTIYF. CDR3 nucleotide sequence: TGTGCCAGCAGCTGGCGCTTCTCTGGAAACACCATATATTTT. Full variable domain (outside the CDR3, taken from reference TRBV5-8 and TRBJ1-3): EAGVTQSPTHLIKTRGQQATLRCSPISGHTSVYWYQQALGLGLQFLLWYDEGEERNRGNFPPRFSGRQFPNYSSELNVNALELEDSALYLCASSWRFSGNTIYFGEGSWLTVV.

The J gene is TRBJ1-3, the V gene TRBV9; D may be TRBD1 (5 bases). Trimming shortened V by 4 bases and J by 3 bases, and 11 bases separated the two germline ends. Germline CDR1 SGDLS, CDR2 YYNGEE. This CDR3 comprises 14 residues. CDR3 residues: CASSRTGLGNTIYF. The CDR3 DNA reads TGTGCCAGCAGCCGTACGGGGCTTGGAAACACCATATATTTT.

In its sample, this clone was seen a few times. The rearrangement uses TRBV4-1 and TRBJ1-4; D remains unclear. Between the trimmed V and J ends, which lost 1 base and 6 bases, there was a span of 9 bases. Germline loops: CDR1 MGHRA, CDR2 YSYEKL. The CDR3 has 14 amino acids. The CDR3 protein is CASSQGVNHEKLFF. CDR3 DNA sequence: TGCGCCAGCAGCCAAGGGGTTAACCATGAAAAACTGTTTTTT.

This clone was seen a handful of times. J is TRBJ1-5 and V is TRBV2; no firm D call. Germline V lookup: CDR1 SNHLY, CDR2 FYNNEI. CDR3 length equals 13 residues. Trimming cost V 3 bases and J 9 bases, with 12 bases left between them. CDR3 in DNA: TGTGCCAGCAGTGATCAGGTTTCTCCGCCCCAGCATTTT. It encodes CASSDQVSPPQHF.

This chain joins TRBV2 and TRBJ2-7; D is tentatively TRBD1 or TRBD2 (6 bases each). The CDR3 runs to 14 residues. Trimming pared 7 bases from V and 0 bases from J, leaving 13 bases between. Germline loops: CDR1 SNHLY, CDR2 FYNNEI. The CDR3 DNA is TGTGCCAGCACCAAGGAGGGACACTCCTACGAGCAGTACTTC. It encodes CASTKEGHSYEQYF.

The V and J genes are TRBV6-1 and TRBJ2-7, with D possibly being TRBD2 (6 bases). From germline, CDR1 is MNHNS and CDR2 SASEGT. The CDR3 has 17 amino acids. With 2 bases removed from V and 4 bases from J, the gap between germline ends came to 21 bases. DNA for the CDR3: TGTGCCAGCAGTGAACCCGCCGCGGCGGGAAATTCTTACGAGCAGTACTTC. It codes for CASSEPAAAGNSYEQYF.

The chain has TRBV5-6 and TRBJ1-1; D is unresolved. Looked up from germline, CDR1 is SGHDT and CDR2 is YYEEEE. This CDR3 region has 14 residues. V was cut by 4 bases and J by 0 bases, with 10 bases left in between. The CDR3 reads CASSPTGMNTEAFF. CDR3 sequence (DNA): TGTGCCAGCAGCCCAACGGGTATGAACACTGAAGCTTTCTTT. Using reference TRBV5-6 and TRBJ1-1 for the parts outside the CDR3, the full variable domain is DAGVTQSPTHLIKTRGQQVTLRCSPKSGHDTVSWYQQALGQGPQFIFQYYEEEERQRGNFPDRFSGHQFPNYSSELNVNALLLGDSALYLCASSPTGMNTEAFFGQGTRLTVV.

This clone showed up just once. The chain couples TRBV5-1 to TRBJ2-2; D unresolved. The CDR3 is made up of 16 amino acids. The germline V gene has CDR1 SGHRS and CDR2 YFSETQ. V lost 0 bases and J 1 base, leaving 10 bases between the germline ends. For the CDR3, the DNA is TGCGCCAGCAGCTTGGGCGCAGTCAGGAACACCGGGGAGCTGTTTTTT. This encodes CASSLGAVRNTGELFF.

V and J are TRBV7-3 and TRBJ2-3; no clear D. V was shortened by 2 bases and J by 2 bases, with 8 bases between the two germline ends. The CDR3 has 14 residues. Germline CDR1 and CDR2: SGHTA and FQGTGA. CDR3 protein: CASSLAANTDTQYF. CDR3 DNA: TGTGCCAGCAGCTTAGCAGCGAACACAGATACGCAGTATTTT.

This clone has just a few counts. V is TRBV9 and J is TRBJ2-5; 7 nucleotides agree with TRBD1. The germline V gene has CDR1 SGDLS and CDR2 YYNGEE. With 4 bases clipped from V and 7 bases from J, the junction kept 10 bases outside the gene matches. The CDR3 consists of 14 residues. This chain's CDR3 is CASSRDRDRGTQYF. The DNA of the CDR3 is TGTGCCAGCAGCCGCGACAGGGACCGTGGGACCCAGTACTTC.

This chain joins TRBV6-1 and TRBJ1-1; D not resolved. The V end was cut by 6 bases, the J end by 4 bases, with 15 bases between. The germline gives CDR1 MNHNS, CDR2 SASEGT. CDR3 size: 14 residues. For the CDR3, the DNA is TGTGCCAGCAGAAAAGACCGACAAGGCACTGAAGCTTTCTTT. This codes for CASRKDRQGTEAFF.

The chain uses TRBV7-7 and TRBJ2-5; 8 bases are shared with TRBD2. CDR1 is SSHAT and CDR2 is FNYEAQ in the germline V gene (reference sequence). With 1 base clipped from V and 3 bases from J, the junction kept 4 bases outside the gene matches. The CDR3 loop spans 15 amino acids. This CDR3 is CASSLEGTSEETQYF. The CDR3 DNA reads TGTGCCAGCAGCTTAGAGGGGACTAGTGAAGAGACCCAGTACTTC.

The chain recombines TRBV19 with TRBJ1-2; D not certain. V was clipped by 3 bases and J by 3 bases, with 14 bases between them. Germline assignment: CDR1 LNHDA and CDR2 SQIVND (reference sequence). This CDR3 contains 15 residues. CDR3 coding DNA: TGTGCCAGTAGTATTATCGGGTCCCTGGACTATGGCTACACCTTC. Residues: CASSIIGSLDYGYTF.